What follows are 5 T cell receptor beta chains derived from one specimen sequenced in a study of T cell changes during pregnancy in multiple sclerosis. Clones were sequenced by immunoSEQ multiplex PCR, and TCRdb holds only the in-frame ones, with some missing. The repertoire holds 75,000 to 100,000 clones, with roughly nine tenths as singletons. Sequencing used peripheral blood, obtained after pregnancy. Receptors originate from a female donor in good health, enrolled as a control in a pregnancy study.

The rearrangement uses TRBV5-1 and TRBJ2-4, with a weak D call TRBD2 (6 bases). CDR3 size: 20 residues. Germline V gene data show CDR1 as SGHRS and CDR2 as YFSETQ. The ends were cut back, 0 bases at V and 4 bases at J, with 26 bases in the middle. CDR3 amino acids: CASSLAPRIGDIGRKNIQYF. CDR3 DNA sequence: TGCGCCAGCAGCTTGGCCCCGAGGATAGGGGATATAGGGAGGAAAAACATTCAGTACTTC.

Comments on this clone: The junction and the germline gene differ at one end; a read error may be behind it. J is TRBJ2-5 and V is TRBV7-7, with D perhaps TRBD1 (7 bases). Germline V gene lookup returns CDR1 SSHAT and CDR2 FNYEAQ (reference sequence). The CDR3 covers 15 residues. CDR3 loop: CASSLRLATGETQYF. In DNA, the CDR3 is TGTGCTAGCAGCTTACGGCTAGCGACAGGGGAGACCCAGTACTTC.

As regards this clone: A read error may account for a junction end that differs from germline. V is TRBV11-2 and J is TRBJ1-1, with TRBD1 as a possible D gene (6 bases). Germline V lookup: CDR1 SGHAT, CDR2 FQNNGV. The CDR3 is 10 amino acids. The CDR3 DNA reads as TGTGCCAGCAGCTTAAAAGGACAGTACTTT. This codes for CASSLKGQYF.

This chain connects TRBV6-6 to TRBJ1-5; no firm D call. The CDR3 is 14 residues long. CDR1 is MNHNY, CDR2 SVGAGI, per germline (reference sequence). The V end was cut by 5 bases, the J end by 7 bases, with 15 bases between. The CDR3 DNA reads TGTGCCAGCAGTGATTTAGAAGATAGCCAGCCCCAGCATTTT. This gives the protein CASSDLEDSQPQHF.

The J gene is TRBJ2-5, the V gene TRBV20-1, with D possibly matching TRBD1 (6 bases). The closer fit of TRBJ2-7 to the DNA end suggests the J call may be wrong. From germline, CDR1 is DFQATT and CDR2 SNEGSKA (reference sequence). This CDR3 has 11 amino acids. The CDR3 sequence is CSAGHSYEQYF. CDR3 DNA sequence: TGCAGTGCGGGACACTCCTACGAGCAGTACTTC.